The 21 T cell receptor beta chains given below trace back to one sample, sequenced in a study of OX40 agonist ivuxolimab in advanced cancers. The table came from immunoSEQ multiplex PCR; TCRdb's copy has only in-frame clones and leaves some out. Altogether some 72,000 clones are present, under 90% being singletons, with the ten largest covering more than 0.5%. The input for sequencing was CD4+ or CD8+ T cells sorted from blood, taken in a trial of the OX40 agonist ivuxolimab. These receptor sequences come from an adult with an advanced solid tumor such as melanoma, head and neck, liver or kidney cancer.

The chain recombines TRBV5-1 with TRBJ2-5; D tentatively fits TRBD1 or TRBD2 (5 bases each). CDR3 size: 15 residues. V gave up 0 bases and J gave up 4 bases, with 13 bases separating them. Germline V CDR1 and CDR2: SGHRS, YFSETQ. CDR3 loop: CASSLAWGNTETQYF. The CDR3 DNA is TGCGCCAGCAGCTTGGCTTGGGGGAACACAGAGACCCAGTACTTC.

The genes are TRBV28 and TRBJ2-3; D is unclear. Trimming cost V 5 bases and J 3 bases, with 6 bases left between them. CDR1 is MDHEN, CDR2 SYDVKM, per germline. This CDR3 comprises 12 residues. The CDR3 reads CASSGRTDTQYF. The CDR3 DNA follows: TGTGCCAGCAGTGGACGGACAGATACGCAGTATTTT.

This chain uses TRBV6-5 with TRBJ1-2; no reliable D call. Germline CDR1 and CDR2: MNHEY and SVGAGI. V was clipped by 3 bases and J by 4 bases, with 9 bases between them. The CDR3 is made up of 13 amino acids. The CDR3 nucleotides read TGTGCCAGCAGTTATGAGGGTGGCTATGGCTACACCTTC. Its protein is CASSYEGGYGYTF.

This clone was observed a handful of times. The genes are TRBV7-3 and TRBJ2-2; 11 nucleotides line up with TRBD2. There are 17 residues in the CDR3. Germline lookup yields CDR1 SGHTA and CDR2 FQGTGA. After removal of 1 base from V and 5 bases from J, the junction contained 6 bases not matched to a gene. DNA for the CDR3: TGTGCCAGCAGCTTAAGGAAACTAGCGGGAGCGACCGGGGAGCTGTTTTTT. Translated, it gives CASSLRKLAGATGELFF.

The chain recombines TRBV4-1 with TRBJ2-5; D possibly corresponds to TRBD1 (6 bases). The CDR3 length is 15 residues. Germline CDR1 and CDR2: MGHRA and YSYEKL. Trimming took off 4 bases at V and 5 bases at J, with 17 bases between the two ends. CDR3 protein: CASSLGRTEGETQYF. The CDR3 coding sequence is TGCGCCAGCAGCCTCGGAAGGACAGAAGGGGAGACCCAGTACTTC.

CDR3 in amino acids: CASSEAGAGVGPQHF. The CDR3 DNA reads as TGTGCCAGCAGTGAAGCCGGGGCAGGGGTGGGGCCCCAGCATTTT. The V and J genes are TRBV6-1 and TRBJ1-5, with D perhaps matching TRBD1 (6 bases). The V gene's germline CDR1 is MNHNS and CDR2 SASEGT. This CDR3 has 15 residues. Trimming left V 0 bases short and J 9 bases short, with 15 bases between.

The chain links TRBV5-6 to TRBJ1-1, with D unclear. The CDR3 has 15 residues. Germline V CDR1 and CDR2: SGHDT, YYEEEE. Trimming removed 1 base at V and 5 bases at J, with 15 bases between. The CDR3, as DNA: TGTGCCAGCAGCTTGTGGAGGGCCCTGGGGACTGAAGCTTTCTTT. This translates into CASSLWRALGTEAFF.

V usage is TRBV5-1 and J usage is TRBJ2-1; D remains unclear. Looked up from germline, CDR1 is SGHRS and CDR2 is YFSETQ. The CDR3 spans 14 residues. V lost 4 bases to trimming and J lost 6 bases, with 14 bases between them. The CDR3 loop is CASSIRVLGNEQFF. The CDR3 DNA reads TGCGCCAGCAGCATCCGGGTTCTGGGCAATGAGCAGTTCTTC.

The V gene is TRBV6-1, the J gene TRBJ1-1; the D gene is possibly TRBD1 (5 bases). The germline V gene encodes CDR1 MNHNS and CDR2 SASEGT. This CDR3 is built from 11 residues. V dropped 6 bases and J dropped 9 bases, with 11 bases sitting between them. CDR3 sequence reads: CASRGEGQAFF. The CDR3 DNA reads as TGTGCCAGCAGGGGGGAAGGTCAAGCTTTCTTT.

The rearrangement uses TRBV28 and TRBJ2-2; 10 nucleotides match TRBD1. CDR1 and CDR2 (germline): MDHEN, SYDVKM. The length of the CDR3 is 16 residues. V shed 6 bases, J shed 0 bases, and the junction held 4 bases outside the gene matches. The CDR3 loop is CASRRQGAANTGELFF. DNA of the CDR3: TGTGCCAGCAGAAGACAGGGGGCCGCGAACACCGGGGAGCTGTTTTTT.

The CDR3 DNA reads TGTGCCAGCAGTCAGGTGGCTAGCGGGGCTAGCACAGATACGCAGTATTTT. Its translation: CASSQVASGASTDTQYF. This chain links TRBV28 with TRBJ2-3; 9 positions agree with TRBD2. The CDR3 runs to 17 residues. Per the germline V gene, CDR1 is MDHEN and CDR2 is SYDVKM. V gave up 5 bases and J gave up 0 bases; unmatched junction bases: 9.

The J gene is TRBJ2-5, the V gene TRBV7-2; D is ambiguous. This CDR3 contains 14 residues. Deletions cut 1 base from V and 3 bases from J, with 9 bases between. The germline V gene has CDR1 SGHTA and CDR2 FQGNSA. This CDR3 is CASSLGAPKETQYF. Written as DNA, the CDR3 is TGTGCCAGCAGCTTAGGAGCCCCCAAAGAGACCCAGTACTTC.

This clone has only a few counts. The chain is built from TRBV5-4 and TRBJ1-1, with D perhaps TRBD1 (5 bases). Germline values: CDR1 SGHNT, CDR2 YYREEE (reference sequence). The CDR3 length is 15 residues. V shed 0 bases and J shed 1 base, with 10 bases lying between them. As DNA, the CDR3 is TGTGCCAGCAGCTTGGGACAGACAAGGAACACTGAAGCTTTCTTT. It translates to CASSLGQTRNTEAFF. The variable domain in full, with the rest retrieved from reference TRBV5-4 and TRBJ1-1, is ETGVTQSPTHLIKTRGQQVTLRCSSQSGHNTVSWYQQALGQGPQFIFQYYREEENGRGNFPPRFSGLQFPNYSSELNVNALELDDSALYLCASSLGQTRNTEAFFGQGTRLTVV.

CDR3: CASSPRLVKETQYF. CDR3 coding DNA: TGTGCCAGCTCACCGCGACTAGTGAAAGAGACCCAGTACTTC. The V call is TRBV18, the J call TRBJ2-5; D perhaps matches TRBD2 (6 bases). This CDR3 comprises 14 residues. The germline V and J ends were trimmed by 3 bases and 3 bases, with 11 bases remaining between them. The germline CDR1 and CDR2 sequences are KGHSH and LQKENI.

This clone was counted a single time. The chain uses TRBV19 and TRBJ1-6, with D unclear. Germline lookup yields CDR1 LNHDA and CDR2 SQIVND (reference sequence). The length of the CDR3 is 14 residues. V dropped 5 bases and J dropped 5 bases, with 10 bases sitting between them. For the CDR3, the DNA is TGTGCCAGTAGTTCCGGACTCAATAATTCACCCCTCCACTTT. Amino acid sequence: CASSSGLNNSPLHF.

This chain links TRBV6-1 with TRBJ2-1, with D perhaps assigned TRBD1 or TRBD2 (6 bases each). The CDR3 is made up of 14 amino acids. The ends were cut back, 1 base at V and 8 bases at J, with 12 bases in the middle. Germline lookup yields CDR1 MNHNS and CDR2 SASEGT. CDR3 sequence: CASSEDGGFDEQFF. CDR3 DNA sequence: TGTGCCAGCAGTGAAGACGGGGGCTTCGATGAGCAGTTCTTC.

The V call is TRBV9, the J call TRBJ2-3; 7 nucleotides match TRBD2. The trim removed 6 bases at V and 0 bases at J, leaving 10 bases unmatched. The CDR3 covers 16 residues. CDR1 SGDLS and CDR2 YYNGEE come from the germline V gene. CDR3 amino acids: CASTPPSGASTDTQYF. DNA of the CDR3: TGTGCCAGCACCCCCCCCAGCGGGGCTAGCACAGATACGCAGTATTTT.

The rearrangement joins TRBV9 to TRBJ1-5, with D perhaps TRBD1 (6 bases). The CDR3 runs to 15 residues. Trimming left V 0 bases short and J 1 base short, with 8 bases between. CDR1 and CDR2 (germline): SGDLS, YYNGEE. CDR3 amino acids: CASSVDGQSNQPQHF. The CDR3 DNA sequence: TGTGCCAGCAGCGTAGACGGACAGAGCAATCAGCCCCAGCATTTT. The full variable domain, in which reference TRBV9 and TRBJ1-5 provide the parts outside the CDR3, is DSGVTQTPKHLITATGQRVTLRCSPRSGDLSVYWYQQSLDQGLQFLIQYYNGEERAKGNILERFSAQQFPDLHSELNLSSLELGDSALYFCASSVDGQSNQPQHFGDGTRLSIL.

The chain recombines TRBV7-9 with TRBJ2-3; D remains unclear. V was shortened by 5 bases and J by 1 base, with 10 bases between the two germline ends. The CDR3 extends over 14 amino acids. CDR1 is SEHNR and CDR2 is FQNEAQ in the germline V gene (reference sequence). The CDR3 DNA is TGTGCCAGCAGCCTCGAGGCCCGCACAGATACGCAGTATTTT. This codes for CASSLEARTDTQYF.

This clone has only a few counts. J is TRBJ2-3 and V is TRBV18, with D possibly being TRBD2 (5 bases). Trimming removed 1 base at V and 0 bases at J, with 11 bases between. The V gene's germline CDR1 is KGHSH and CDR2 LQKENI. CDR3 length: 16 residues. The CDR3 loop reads CASSPQGRGSTDTQYF. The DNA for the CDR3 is TGTGCCAGCTCACCACAGGGTCGAGGGAGCACAGATACGCAGTATTTT.

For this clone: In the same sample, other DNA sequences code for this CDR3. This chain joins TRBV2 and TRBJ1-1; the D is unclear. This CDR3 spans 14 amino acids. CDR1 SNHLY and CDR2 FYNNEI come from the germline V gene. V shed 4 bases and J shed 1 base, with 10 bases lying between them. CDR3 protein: CASSVGLSNTEAFF. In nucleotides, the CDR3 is TGTGCCAGCAGTGTAGGACTGTCGAACACTGAAGCTTTCTTT.